These 31 T cell receptor beta chains originate from one sample sequenced in a study of PD-L1 blockade in urothelial cancer. Measured with immunoSEQ multiplex PCR; TCRdb has only the in-frame clones, and not every one. The table shows about 83,000 clones, with about nine tenths occurring only once. The sample in question was PBMCs, obtained around atezolizumab (anti-PD-L1) treatment. These receptors all stem from a woman aged 70-85 years with urothelial cancer.

This clone was found a few times. V gene TRBV12-2 combines with J gene TRBJ1-1; TRBD1, the table's D call, was not compared with the DNA. TRBV12-2 is termed a pseudogene. This CDR3 region has 15 residues. The CDR3 loop reads CASRCDRGLNTEAFF. The CDR3 DNA is TGTGCAAGTCGCTGCGACAGGGGTCTGAACACTGAAGCTTTCTTT.

This chain uses TRBV7-2 with TRBJ2-7; 9 nucleotides align to TRBD2. Germline CDR1 is SGHTA and CDR2 is FQGNSA. CDR3 size: 15 residues. The V gene end was trimmed by 1 base and the J gene end by 2 bases; junction bases not matched to a gene: 3. The CDR3 DNA reads as TGTGCCAGCAGCTTAGTAAGCGGGGGGACCTACGAGCAGTACTTC. Amino acid sequence: CASSLVSGGTYEQYF.

The chain couples TRBV4-1 to TRBJ2-2; tentatively, D is TRBD2 (6 bases). The CDR3 consists of 16 residues. The germline V gene has CDR1 MGHRA and CDR2 YSYEKL. Trimming pared 3 bases from V and 1 base from J, leaving 12 bases between. The CDR3: CASSHTAGGNTGELFF. The CDR3 DNA is TGCGCCAGCAGCCATACAGCGGGTGGGAACACCGGGGAGCTGTTTTTT.

This chain links TRBV25-1 with TRBJ2-3, with TRBD1 matching over 10 bases. This CDR3 spans 15 amino acids. The germline gives CDR1 MGHDK, CDR2 SYGVNS. Losses at the gene ends were 6 bases for V and 0 bases for J; bases not matched to a gene: 3. The CDR3 here is CASRDRGLSTDTQYF. In DNA form, the CDR3 reads TGTGCCAGCAGAGACAGGGGGCTTAGCACAGATACGCAGTATTTT.

This chain links TRBV10-2 with TRBJ1-2, with TRBD1 matching over 9 bases. V was pared by 8 bases and J by 8 bases, with 15 bases of the junction left unmatched. This CDR3 is 15 amino acids long. In germline, CDR1 is WSHSY, CDR2 SAAADI. This CDR3 reads CASGDYRDRVSGYTF. The CDR3 region has the DNA TGCGCCAGCGGGGACTACCGGGACAGGGTATCCGGCTACACCTTC.

V gene TRBV7-2 combines with J gene TRBJ1-6; no firm D call. V lost 5 bases and J 7 bases, leaving 12 bases between the germline ends. This CDR3 has 14 residues. Germline-derived CDR1 and CDR2 are SGHTA and FQGNSA. The CDR3 region has the DNA TGTGCCAGCAGCGCCGGGAGAGGAAATTCACCCCTCCACTTT. This translates into CASSAGRGNSPLHF.

The chain employs TRBV28 and TRBJ2-7, with D maybe TRBD1 (6 bases). The V and J ends lost 6 bases and 5 bases respectively, with 8 bases between them. The CDR3 has 11 residues. Germline V gene sequence: CDR1 MDHEN, CDR2 SYDVKM. The CDR3 sequence: CASRYRDEQYF. CDR3 DNA: TGTGCCAGCAGATACAGGGACGAGCAGTACTTC. Complete variable domain (other parts from reference TRBV28 and TRBJ2-7): DVKVTQSSRYLVKRTGEKVFLECVQDMDHENMFWYRQDPGLGLRLIYFSYDVKMKEKGDIPEGYSVSREKKERFSLILESASTNQTSMYLCASRYRDEQYFGPGTRLTVT.

The V call is TRBV18, the J call TRBJ2-3; 8 bases line up with TRBD2. V lost 1 base and J lost 0; bases outside the gene matches: 3. Germline CDR1 reads KGHSH; CDR2 reads LQKENI. This CDR3 region has 16 residues. CDR3 sequence reads: CASSPRSGSSTDTQYF. For the CDR3, the DNA is TGTGCCAGCTCACCACGGAGCGGGAGCAGCACAGATACGCAGTATTTT.

The J gene is TRBJ1-2, the V gene TRBV29-1, with D unclear. CDR3 size: 14 residues. CDR1 and CDR2 (germline): SQVTM, ANQGSEA. The germline V and J ends were trimmed by 4 bases and 8 bases, with 20 bases remaining between them. The CDR3 nucleotides are TGCAGCGTTGGGGCAGGAGGCCCCCCTATGGGCTACACCTTC. Protein sequence: CSVGAGGPPMGYTF.

The chain combines TRBV5-1 with TRBJ1-1, with D possibly TRBD1 on 6 matching bases. This CDR3 has 15 residues. Germline CDR1 and CDR2: SGHRS and YFSETQ. V lost 0 bases to trimming and J lost 1 base, with 10 bases between them. CDR3 region: CASSLVPGENTEAFF. The CDR3 DNA is TGCGCCAGCAGCTTGGTTCCAGGGGAGAACACTGAAGCTTTCTTT. The variable domain in full, completed from reference TRBV5-1 and TRBJ1-1, reads KAGVTQTPRYLIKTRGQQVTLSCSPISGHRSVSWYQQTPGQGLQFLFEYFSETQRNKGNFPGRFSGRQFSNSRSEMNVSTLELGDSALYLCASSLVPGENTEAFFGQGTRLTVV.

This clone was detected only a few times. The chain couples TRBV10-3 to TRBJ2-7, with 8 bases aligning to TRBD1. Trimming took 2 bases from V and 0 from J; bases not matched to a gene: 6. The CDR3 totals 16 residues. Germline-derived CDR1 and CDR2 are ENHRY and SYGVKD. CDR3 sequence (DNA): TGTGCCATCAGTGAGACCGGGACAGGCCTCTCCTACGAGCAGTACTTC. Translated: CAISETGTGLSYEQYF.

The chain is built from TRBV2 and TRBJ2-7; 7 bases align to TRBD1. CDR1 SNHLY and CDR2 FYNNEI come from the germline V gene. Trimming at V came to 6 bases and at J to 3 bases, leaving 8 bases not matched to a gene. This CDR3 is built from 14 residues. The CDR3: CASRTGTASYEQYF. CDR3 DNA: TGTGCCAGCAGAACCGGGACAGCAAGCTACGAGCAGTACTTC.

V and J are TRBV2 and TRBJ2-5, with D tentatively TRBD1 (6 bases). The length of the CDR3 is 16 residues. V shed 1 base and J shed 5 bases, with 17 bases lying between them. Germline CDR1 and CDR2: SNHLY and FYNNEI. The CDR3 spells CASSEGIQGLWETQYF. As DNA, the CDR3 is TGTGCCAGCAGTGAAGGGATTCAGGGGTTATGGGAGACCCAGTACTTC.

The J gene is TRBJ2-7, the V gene TRBV6-5, with 9 positions matching TRBD1. The CDR3 runs 15 residues. Per germline, CDR1 MNHEY and CDR2 SVGAGI. The J segment lost 3 bases and the V segment lost 6 bases, leaving 9 bases of the junction unmatched. Written as DNA, the CDR3 is TGTGCCAGCAGCCTTGGAGGGACAGGGAACTACGAGCAGTACTTC. It codes for CASSLGGTGNYEQYF.

This chain uses TRBV5-8 with TRBJ2-3; 13 nucleotides align to TRBD2. Germline V CDR1 and CDR2: SGHTS, YDEGEE. V was clipped by 0 bases and J by 2 bases; unmatched bases: 6. There are 18 residues in the CDR3. The CDR3 here is CASSLAGLAGAYTDTQYF. The CDR3 DNA is TGTGCCAGCAGCTTGGCCGGACTAGCGGGGGCCTACACAGATACGCAGTATTTT.

V usage is TRBV7-2 and J usage is TRBJ1-1, with 10 bases fitting TRBD1. From germline, CDR1 is SGHTA and CDR2 FQGNSA. There are 15 residues in the CDR3. V lost 5 bases to trimming and J lost 4 bases; unmatched junction nucleotides: 7. CDR3 residues: CASSPTGGIGTEAFF. DNA for the CDR3: TGTGCCAGCAGCCCGACAGGGGGCATAGGCACTGAAGCTTTCTTT.

The chain links TRBV18 to TRBJ1-5; D not resolved. V gave up 3 bases and J gave up 4 bases, with 13 bases separating them. This CDR3 is 15 amino acids long. Germline CDR1 reads KGHSH; CDR2 reads LQKENI. DNA for the CDR3: TGTGCCAGCTCACCGGCGGGGTTTGGAAATCAGCCCCAGCATTTT. Translation: CASSPAGFGNQPQHF.

The chain is built from TRBV2 and TRBJ1-3; TRBD1 matches 8 bases. The J segment lost 4 bases and the V segment lost 10 bases, leaving 9 bases of the junction unmatched. The CDR3 spans 14 residues. Germline-derived CDR1 and CDR2 are SNHLY and FYNNEI. The CDR3 spells CAISQGARGNTIYF. In DNA form, the CDR3 reads TGTGCCATCTCCCAGGGGGCGAGAGGAAACACCATATATTTT.

The V gene is TRBV7-9, the J gene TRBJ1-1; TRBD1 is a possible D gene (5 bases). The CDR3 loop spans 14 amino acids. Germline CDR1 reads SEHNR; CDR2 reads FQNEAQ (reference sequence). V lost 2 bases, J lost 5 bases, and 12 bases lay in between. The CDR3 sequence: CASSLRGGGTEAFF. CDR3 nucleotide sequence: TGTGCCAGCAGCTTAAGGGGTGGGGGGACTGAAGCTTTCTTT.

The CDR3 DNA reads as TGTGCCAGCACCGTTTGGGGGGAGTCCTACGAGCAGTACTTC. Translated: CASTVWGESYEQYF. The rearrangement links TRBV2 to TRBJ2-7, with D maybe TRBD2 (6 bases). Per germline, CDR1 SNHLY and CDR2 FYNNEI. The V gene lost 7 bases and the J gene lost 1 base, with 14 bases spanning the gap. The length of the CDR3 is 14 residues.

This clone was counted between two and nine times. This chain uses TRBV5-1 with TRBJ1-2; 10 positions match TRBD1. This CDR3 contains 15 residues. V was pared by 4 bases and J by 1 base, with 4 bases of the junction left unmatched. Germline values: CDR1 SGHRS, CDR2 YFSETQ. CDR3 residues: CASSPGTGDNYGYTF. The DNA of the CDR3 is TGCGCCAGCAGCCCGGGGACAGGGGATAACTATGGCTACACCTTC.

This sequence joins TRBV18 and TRBJ1-5; TRBD1 matches at 8 bases. CDR1 and CDR2 (germline): KGHSH, LQKENI. After removal of 2 bases from V and 2 bases from J, the junction contained 2 bases not matched to a gene. The CDR3 consists of 15 residues. CDR3 loop: CASSPGGQGNQPQHF. Written as DNA, the CDR3 is TGTGCCAGCTCACCAGGGGGACAGGGCAATCAGCCCCAGCATTTT.

The V and J genes are TRBV4-2 and TRBJ1-1, with D maybe TRBD1 (5 bases). The germline V and J ends were trimmed by 1 base and 1 base, with 13 bases remaining between them. Germline values: CDR1 LGHNA, CDR2 YNFKEQ. The CDR3 is made up of 16 amino acids. The CDR3 loop is CASSQARRGRNTEAFF. CDR3 coding DNA: TGTGCCAGCAGCCAAGCCAGAAGGGGCAGGAACACTGAAGCTTTCTTT.

The chain employs TRBV28 and TRBJ1-3; possible D gene TRBD1, 5 bases. Germline V gene lookup returns CDR1 MDHEN and CDR2 SYDVKM. The V gene lost 6 bases and the J gene lost 8 bases, with 20 bases spanning the gap. CDR3 length equals 15 residues. CDR3 DNA sequence: TGTGCCAGCAGCGGGGGGTTCCGGGGTTGGGACACCATATATTTT. Protein product: CASSGGFRGWDTIYF.

This chain links TRBV5-8 with TRBJ1-6; D perhaps matches TRBD1 (6 bases). The CDR3 spans 17 residues. V shed 2 bases and J shed 5 bases, with 17 bases lying between them. Germline V gives CDR1 SGHTS, CDR2 YDEGEE. The DNA of the CDR3 is TGTGCCAGCAGCTTCTGGCAGGGGACCCCGGATAATTCACCCCTCCACTTT. Residues: CASSFWQGTPDNSPLHF.

The chain joins TRBV2 to TRBJ2-5; no firm D call. This CDR3 contains 14 residues. V lost 3 bases to trimming and J lost 0 bases, with 8 bases between them. CDR1 is SNHLY and CDR2 is FYNNEI in the germline V gene. The DNA for the CDR3 is TGTGCCAGCAGTGACTCTCGGTACCAAGAGACCCAGTACTTC. Its protein is CASSDSRYQETQYF. Full variable domain (outside the CDR3, taken from reference TRBV2 and TRBJ2-5): EPEVTQTPSHQVTQMGQEVILRCVPISNHLYFYWYRQILGQKVEFLVSFYNNEISEKSEIFDDQFSVERPDGSNFTLKIRSTKLEDSAMYFCASSDSRYQETQYFGPGTRLLVL.

The V gene is TRBV19, the J gene TRBJ2-2; the D gene is possibly TRBD2 (7 bases). The CDR3 sequence is 16 residues long. Germline assignment: CDR1 LNHDA and CDR2 SQIVND (reference sequence). V was cut by 7 bases and J by 3 bases, with 18 bases left in between. CDR3 protein: CASTPDGGPYTGELFF. The CDR3, as DNA: TGTGCCAGTACCCCCGACGGGGGGCCCTACACCGGGGAGCTGTTTTTT.

The chain has TRBV12-5 and TRBJ2-3, with TRBD2 identical over 10 bases. Germline trimming cut 2 bases from V and 6 bases from J; bases unmatched to any gene: 11. Per the germline V gene, CDR1 is LGHNT and CDR2 is FRNRAP. There are 17 residues in the CDR3. CDR3 residues: CASGLSVRLAGEDTQYF. The CDR3 DNA sequence: TGTGCTAGTGGTTTGTCTGTCCGCCTAGCGGGAGAGGATACGCAGTATTTT.

The chain links TRBV2 to TRBJ2-7; D is ambiguous. The CDR3 runs 14 residues. Germline assignment: CDR1 SNHLY and CDR2 FYNNEI. V lost 5 bases to trimming and J lost 0 bases, with 11 bases between them. The CDR3: CASSPQVLSYEQYF. DNA for the CDR3: TGTGCCAGCAGTCCTCAGGTTCTCTCCTACGAGCAGTACTTC. Full variable domain (outside the CDR3, taken from reference TRBV2 and TRBJ2-7): EPEVTQTPSHQVTQMGQEVILRCVPISNHLYFYWYRQILGQKVEFLVSFYNNEISEKSEIFDDQFSVERPDGSNFTLKIRSTKLEDSAMYFCASSPQVLSYEQYFGPGTRLTVT.

This clone came up a few times. The chain uses TRBV28 and TRBJ2-7; 10 bases are a match to TRBD2. The CDR3 consists of 18 residues. Per the germline V gene, CDR1 is MDHEN and CDR2 is SYDVKM. J was trimmed by 3 bases and V by 7 bases; bases with no gene match: 18. The CDR3 protein is CASTPLGLAGVRGYEQYF. The CDR3 bases are TGTGCCAGCACCCCCCTGGGGCTAGCGGGAGTAAGGGGCTACGAGCAGTACTTC.

The gene calls are TRBV15 and TRBJ1-2; 12 nucleotides line up with TRBD1. Germline V gives CDR1 LNHNV, CDR2 YYDKDF (reference sequence). The trim removed 1 base at V and 10 bases at J, leaving 10 bases unmatched. The CDR3 runs 16 residues. The CDR3 DNA is TGTGCCACCAGCAGAGGACCGGGACAGGGGGCGGCCGCCTACACCTTC. Its translation: CATSRGPGQGAAAYTF.